Detailed here is one TCR beta chain. This sample is drawn from a study of blood T cell repertoires in COVID-19. Overall study: Samples came from the United States, Italy and Spain, spanning acute and convalescent COVID-19.

This CDR3 has 17 residues. V trimming: 3 bases; J trimming: 4 bases; junction bases outside the gene matches: 11. In germline, CDR1 is SGHAT, CDR2 FQNNGV. Clones were sequenced by immunoSEQ multiplex PCR, and TCRdb holds only the in-frame ones, with some missing. The sample shows 390,000 or so clones, approximately 88% of them seen only once. While infection was still active, Seattle patients were enrolled and then followed longitudinally. Input material: peripheral blood. The V gene is TRBV11-2, the J gene TRBJ2-1; 8 bases are a match to TRBD2. The source is a woman under 40 with COVID-19, enrolled during active disease. CDR3 protein: CASSFAFSSGPYNEQFF. The CDR3 nucleotides read TGTGCCAGCAGCTTCGCATTCTCTAGCGGGCCATACAATGAGCAGTTCTTC.